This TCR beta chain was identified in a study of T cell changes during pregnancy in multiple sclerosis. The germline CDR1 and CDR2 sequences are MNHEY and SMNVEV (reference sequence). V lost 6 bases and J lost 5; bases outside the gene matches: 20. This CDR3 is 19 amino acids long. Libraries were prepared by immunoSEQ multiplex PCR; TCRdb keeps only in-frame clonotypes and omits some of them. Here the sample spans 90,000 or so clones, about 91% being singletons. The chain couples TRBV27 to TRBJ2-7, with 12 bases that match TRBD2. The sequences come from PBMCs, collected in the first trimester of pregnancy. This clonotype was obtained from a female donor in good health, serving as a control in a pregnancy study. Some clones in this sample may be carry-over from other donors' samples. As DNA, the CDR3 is TGTGCCAGCAGGCTGGGACAGGCGCTAGCGGGAGGGCCCATGGACGAGCAGTACTTC. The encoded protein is CASRLGQALAGGPMDEQYF.